This T cell receptor (beta chain) was documented in a study of blood T cells in healthy people across ages. The study, taken as a whole, reports: Any changes in expanded clonotypes were possibly confounded, as donor CMV status remained unknown.

The CDR3 has 13 residues. V dropped 2 bases and J dropped 0 bases, with 7 bases sitting between them. Germline V gene lookup returns CDR1 DFQATT and CDR2 SNEGSKA (reference sequence). For this clonotype: Its matching antigen is unknown.

Using a J-beta primer mix together with a sample-barcoded 5' primer, a second PCR was run for roughly 7 to 12 cycles. A single record per CDR3 protein comes from TCRdb applying MiXCR to the 5' RACE reads. Altogether fewer than 900,000 distinct CDR3 sequences are present, roughly 47% being singletons, with the ten largest covering 20% to 25%. The chain joins TRBV20-1 to TRBJ2-5; no clear D. The TCR originated in a woman aged 60-75 years in good health. The sequencing input was blood. The CDR3 is CSARTADQETQYF. CDR3 in DNA: TGCAGTGCTAGAACGGCGGACCAAGAGACCCAGTACTTC.